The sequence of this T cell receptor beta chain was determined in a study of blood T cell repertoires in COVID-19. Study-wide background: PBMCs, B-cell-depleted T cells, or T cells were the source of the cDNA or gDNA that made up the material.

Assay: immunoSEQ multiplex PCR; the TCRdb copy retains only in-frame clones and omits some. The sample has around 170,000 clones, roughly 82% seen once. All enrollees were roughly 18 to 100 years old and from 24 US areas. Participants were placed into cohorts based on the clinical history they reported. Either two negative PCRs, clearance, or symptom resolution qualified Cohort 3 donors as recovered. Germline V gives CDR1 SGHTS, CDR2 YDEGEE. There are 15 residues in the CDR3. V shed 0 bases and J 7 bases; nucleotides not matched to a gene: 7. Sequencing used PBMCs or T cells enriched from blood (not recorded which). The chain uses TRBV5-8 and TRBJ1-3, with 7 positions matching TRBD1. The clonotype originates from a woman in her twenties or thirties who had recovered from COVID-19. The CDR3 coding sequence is TGTGCCAGCAGCTTGGTTCGAGGCAGGGGGAACACCATATATTTT. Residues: CASSLVRGRGNTIYF.